This T cell receptor (beta chain) was captured in a study of CD8 T cells in Susac syndrome. RNA in amounts of roughly 0.5 to 1 ug was reverse transcribed with random hexamers. Across 54 Vbeta and 13 Jbeta, TCR beta CDR3 was amplified with immunoSEQ multiplex PCR. Each CDR3 protein is one row after TCRdb ran MiXCR on the immunoSEQ multiplex PCR reads. The sample contains about 300,000 distinct CDR3 sequences, about 89% of which appear only once. Comments on this clonotype: Its antigen is as yet unknown.

The study sequenced TCR beta in blood CD8+ and CD4+ T cells. Study-level results: The study admitted that it had a relatively small number of individuals in its TCR sequencing and HLA analysis.

Between the trimmed V and J ends, which lost 4 bases and 6 bases, there was a span of 18 bases. The germline V gene has CDR1 ENHRY and CDR2 SYGVKD. The CDR3 runs 15 residues. This sequence was found in a human donor with multiple sclerosis. The V call is TRBV10-3, the J call TRBJ1-1; D is ambiguous. What was sequenced was CD8+ T cells from PBMCs. In nucleotides, the CDR3 is TGTGCCATCAGTGGGATTCGGGGTGAAGGCGCTGAAGCTTTCTTT. It translates to CAISGIRGEGAEAFF.